This T cell receptor (beta chain) was sequenced for a study of cytomegalovirus exposure and HLA in healthy donors. Both 60 Vbeta primers and 13 Jbeta primers went into the PCR. Measured with immunoSEQ multiplex PCR; TCRdb has only the in-frame clones, and not every one. The data hold some 200,000 clones, with roughly 80% observed a single time. About this clone itself: Its antigen is currently unknown.

The V gene end was trimmed by 7 bases and the J gene end by 3 bases; junction bases not matched to a gene: 2. The CDR3 loop spans 13 amino acids. The germline CDR1 and CDR2 sequences are ENHRY and SYGVKD. Study-level results: In a later analysis, V- and J-gene trimming of beta chains associated with a DCLRE1C missense variant, replicated independently. A classifier reportedly called cytomegalovirus status with high sensitivity and specificity. Donors belonging to an Asian-associated ancestry cluster reportedly showed fewer N-insertions in productive TCRs than the approximately 690-donor mean, according to what a later analysis found.

The sequence was obtained from a woman in her twenties or thirties in good health and CMV-seronegative. The chain links TRBV10-3 to TRBJ1-2; 10 bases line up with TRBD1. The sequenced material came from PBMCs. The CDR3 sequence: CAIMGTGDYGYTF. The CDR3 DNA is TGTGCCATCATGGGGACAGGGGACTATGGCTACACCTTC.